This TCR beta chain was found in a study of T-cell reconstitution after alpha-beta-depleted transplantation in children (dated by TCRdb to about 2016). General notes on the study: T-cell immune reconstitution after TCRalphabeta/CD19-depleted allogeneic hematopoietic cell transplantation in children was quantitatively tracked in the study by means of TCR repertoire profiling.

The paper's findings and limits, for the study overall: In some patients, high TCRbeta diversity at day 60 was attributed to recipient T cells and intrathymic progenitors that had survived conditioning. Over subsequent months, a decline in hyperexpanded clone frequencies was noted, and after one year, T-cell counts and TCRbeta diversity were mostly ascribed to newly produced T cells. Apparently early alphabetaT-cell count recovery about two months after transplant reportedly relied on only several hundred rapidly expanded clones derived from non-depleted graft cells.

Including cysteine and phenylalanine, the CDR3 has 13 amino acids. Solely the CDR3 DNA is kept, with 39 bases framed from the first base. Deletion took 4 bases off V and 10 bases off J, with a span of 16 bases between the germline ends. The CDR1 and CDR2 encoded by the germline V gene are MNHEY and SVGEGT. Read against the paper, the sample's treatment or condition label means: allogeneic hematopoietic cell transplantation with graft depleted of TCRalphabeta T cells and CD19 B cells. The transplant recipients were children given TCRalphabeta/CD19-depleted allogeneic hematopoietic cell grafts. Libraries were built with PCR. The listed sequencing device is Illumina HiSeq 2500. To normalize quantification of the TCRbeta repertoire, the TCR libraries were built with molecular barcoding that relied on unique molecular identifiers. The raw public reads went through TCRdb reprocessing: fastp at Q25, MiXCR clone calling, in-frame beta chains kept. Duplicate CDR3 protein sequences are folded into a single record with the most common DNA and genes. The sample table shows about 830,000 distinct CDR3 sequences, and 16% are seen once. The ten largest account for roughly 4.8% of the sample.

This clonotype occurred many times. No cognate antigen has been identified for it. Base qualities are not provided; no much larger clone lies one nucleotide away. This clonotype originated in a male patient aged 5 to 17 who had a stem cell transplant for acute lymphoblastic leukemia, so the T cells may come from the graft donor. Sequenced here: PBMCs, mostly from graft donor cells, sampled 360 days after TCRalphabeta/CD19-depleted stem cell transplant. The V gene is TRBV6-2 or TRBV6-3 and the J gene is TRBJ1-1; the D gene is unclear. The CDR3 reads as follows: CASSLFSLWGAFF. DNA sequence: TGTGCCAGCAGTTTATTCAGCCTTTGGGGAGCTTTCTTT.